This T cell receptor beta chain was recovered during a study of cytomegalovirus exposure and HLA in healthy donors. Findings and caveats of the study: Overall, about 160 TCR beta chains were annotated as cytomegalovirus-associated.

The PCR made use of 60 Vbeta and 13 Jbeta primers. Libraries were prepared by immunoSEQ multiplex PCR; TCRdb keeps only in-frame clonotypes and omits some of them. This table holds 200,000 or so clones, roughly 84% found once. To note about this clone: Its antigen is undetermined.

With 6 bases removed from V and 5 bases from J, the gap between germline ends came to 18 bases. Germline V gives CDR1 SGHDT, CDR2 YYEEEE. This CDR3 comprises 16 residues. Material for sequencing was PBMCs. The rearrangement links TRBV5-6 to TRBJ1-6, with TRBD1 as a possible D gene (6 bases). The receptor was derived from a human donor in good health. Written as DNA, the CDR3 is TGTGCCAGCACAGCAGCAGGGGTTGGCCATAATTCACCCCTCCACTTT. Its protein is CASTAAGVGHNSPLHF.